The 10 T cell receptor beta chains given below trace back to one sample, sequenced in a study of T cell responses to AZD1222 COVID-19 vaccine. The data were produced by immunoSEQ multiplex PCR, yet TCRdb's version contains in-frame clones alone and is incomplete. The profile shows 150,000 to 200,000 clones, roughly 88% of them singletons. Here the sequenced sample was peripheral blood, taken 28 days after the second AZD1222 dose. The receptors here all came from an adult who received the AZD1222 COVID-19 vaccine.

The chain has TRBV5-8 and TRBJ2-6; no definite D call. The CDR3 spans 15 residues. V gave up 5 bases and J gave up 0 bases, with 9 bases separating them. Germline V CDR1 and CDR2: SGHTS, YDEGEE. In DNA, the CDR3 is TGTGCCAGCAGTAGGATACACTCTGGGGCCAACGTCCTGACTTTC. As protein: CASSRIHSGANVLTF.

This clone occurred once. The CDR3 sequence: CASSLVRPGAYEQYF. Here the CDR3 DNA reads TGTGCCAGCAGCTTAGTTAGGCCAGGGGCCTACGAGCAGTACTTC. The gene calls are TRBV7-2 and TRBJ2-7; a weak D match, TRBD1 (6 bases). CDR3 size: 15 residues. Germline CDR1 reads SGHTA; CDR2 reads FQGNSA. Deletions cut 1 base from V and 2 bases from J, with 12 bases between.

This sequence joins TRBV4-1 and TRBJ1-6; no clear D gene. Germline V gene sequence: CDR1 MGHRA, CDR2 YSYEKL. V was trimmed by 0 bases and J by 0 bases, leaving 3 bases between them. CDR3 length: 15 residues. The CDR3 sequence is CASSQDSSYNSPLHF. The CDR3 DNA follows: TGCGCCAGCAGCCAAGATAGCTCCTATAATTCACCCCTCCACTTT.

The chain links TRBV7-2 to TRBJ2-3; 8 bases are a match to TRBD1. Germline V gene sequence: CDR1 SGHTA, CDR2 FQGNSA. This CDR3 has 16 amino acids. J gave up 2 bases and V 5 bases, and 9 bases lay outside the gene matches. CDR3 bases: TGTGCCAGCAGCCCGCGGGACAGGATGGCCACAGATACGCAGTATTTT. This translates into CASSPRDRMATDTQYF.

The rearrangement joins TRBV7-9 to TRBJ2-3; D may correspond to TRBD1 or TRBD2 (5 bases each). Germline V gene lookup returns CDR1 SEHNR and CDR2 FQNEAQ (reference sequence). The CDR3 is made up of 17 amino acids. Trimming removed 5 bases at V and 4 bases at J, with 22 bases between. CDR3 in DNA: TGTGCCAGCAGCCATACAATTGGGAGAGGACAAGCAGATACGCAGTATTTT. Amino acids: CASSHTIGRGQADTQYF.

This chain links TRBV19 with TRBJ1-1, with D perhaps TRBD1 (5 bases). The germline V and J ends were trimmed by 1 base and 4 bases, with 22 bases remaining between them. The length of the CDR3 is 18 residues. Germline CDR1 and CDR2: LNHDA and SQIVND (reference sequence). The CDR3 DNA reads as TGTGCCAGTAGTATAGCGGGGACCCAAAGACGATGGGGCACTGAAGCTTTCTTT. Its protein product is CASSIAGTQRRWGTEAFF.

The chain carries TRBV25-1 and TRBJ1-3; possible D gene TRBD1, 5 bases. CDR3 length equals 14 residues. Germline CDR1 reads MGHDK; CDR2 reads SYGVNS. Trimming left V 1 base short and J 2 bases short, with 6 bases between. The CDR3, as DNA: TGTGCCAGCAGTGAATCCAGGGCTGGAAACACCATATATTTT. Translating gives CASSESRAGNTIYF.

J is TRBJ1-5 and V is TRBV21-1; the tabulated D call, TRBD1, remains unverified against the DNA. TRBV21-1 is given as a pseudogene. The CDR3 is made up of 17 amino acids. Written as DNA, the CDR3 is TGTGCCAGCAGCATTCGGACAGGGAAACCCCACAATCAGCCCCAGCATTTT. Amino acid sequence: CASSIRTGKPHNQPQHF.

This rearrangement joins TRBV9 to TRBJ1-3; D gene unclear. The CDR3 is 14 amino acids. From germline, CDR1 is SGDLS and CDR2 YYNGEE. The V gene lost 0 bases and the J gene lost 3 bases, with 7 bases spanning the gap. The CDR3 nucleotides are TGTGCCAGCAGCGTAGAAGCTCGTGGAAACACCATATATTTT. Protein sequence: CASSVEARGNTIYF.

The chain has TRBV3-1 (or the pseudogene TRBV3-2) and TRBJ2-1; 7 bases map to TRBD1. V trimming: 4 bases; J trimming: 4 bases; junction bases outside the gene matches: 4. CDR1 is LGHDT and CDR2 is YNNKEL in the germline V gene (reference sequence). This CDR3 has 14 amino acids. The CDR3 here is CASSPRTGYNEQFF. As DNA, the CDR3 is TGTGCCAGCAGCCCCCGGACAGGATACAATGAGCAGTTCTTC.